This TCR beta chain is from a study of shared clonotypes between healthy human individuals. The naive CD8 population came from CD45RO-negative cells selected for CCR7, without terminally differentiated effector memory CD45RA+ cells. Looked up from germline, CDR1 is SEHNR and CDR2 is FQNEAQ (reference sequence). The CDR3 totals 16 residues. V was shortened by 5 bases and J by 0 bases, with 14 bases between the two germline ends. This table comes from immunoSEQ multiplex PCR, and its TCRdb copy is limited to in-frame clones, with some not included. This sample carries hundreds of thousands of clones, about 95% of them seen once, and the ten largest clones take around 0.11%. On this clone: Its antigen is undetermined.

Study outcomes and limitations: Shared clonotypes: 4.5% to 5% naive CD4, around 3.5% naive CD8, 2.3% memory CD4, approximately 0.41% memory CD8.

Sequenced input: naive CD8+ T cells sorted from blood. The TCR sequence derives from a woman between 25 and 40 years old in good health. The chain links TRBV7-9 to TRBJ1-3; D might be TRBD1 (6 bases). In nucleotides, the CDR3 is TGTGCCAGCAGCCCCGGAAAGGGGGTCTCTGGAAACACCATATATTTT. It translates to CASSPGKGVSGNTIYF. Full variable domain (outside the CDR3, taken from reference TRBV7-9 and TRBJ1-3): DTGVSQNPRHKITKRGQNVTFRCDPISEHNRLYWYRQTLGQGPEFLTYFQNEAQLEKSRLLSDRFSAERPKGSFSTLEIQRTEQGDSAMYLCASSPGKGVSGNTIYFGEGSWLTVV.